The rows below give T cell receptor beta chains drawn from one sample of a study of beta chain features in type 1 diabetes. Profiling relied on immunoSEQ multiplex PCR, and the TCRdb table lists in-frame clones only, not all of them. This table has 220,000 or so clones, about 70% appearing once. Sequencing was done on a sample of naive CD4+ T cells from blood. The receptor set was obtained from a young man in good health. The CDR3 runs from the conserved cysteine through the conserved F or W. D genes are given only for firm matches. The size field is filled for only some rows; it gives once, few, many or a size class.

size	V	D	J	CDR3	DNA
-	TRBV7-2	-	TRBJ2-3	CASSFRGGGGTDTQYF	TGTGCCAGCAGCTTCAGGGGTGGCGGGGGCACAGATACGCAGTATTTT
-	TRBV29-1	-	TRBJ2-1	CSAIPGAYNEQFF	TGCAGCGCCATCCCCGGGGCCTACAATGAGCAGTTCTTC
-	TRBV29-1	-	TRBJ1-1	CSVDRGEVNTEAFF	TGCAGCGTTGATAGGGGAGAAGTGAACACTGAAGCTTTCTTT
-	TRBV29-1	-	TRBJ2-1	CSVLPGTRRPSYNEQFF	TGCAGCGTTCTCCCTGGTACTCGGAGACCCTCCTACAATGAGCAGTTCTTC
-	TRBV28	-	TRBJ2-3	CASSFGQPSTDTQYF	TGTGCCAGCAGTTTTGGACAGCCCAGCACAGATACGCAGTATTTT
-	TRBV29-1	-	TRBJ1-2	CSVVRQGHGYTF	TGCAGCGTTGTCCGTCAGGGGCATGGCTACACCTTC
-	TRBV10-3	-	TRBJ2-7	CAISEQGYEQYF	TGTGCCATCAGTGAGCAGGGGTACGAGCAGTACTTC
-	TRBV28	-	TRBJ2-5	CASSSRWIAETQYF	TGTGCCAGCAGTTCCCGGTGGATAGCAGAGACCCAGTACTTC
few	TRBV29-1	-	TRBJ2-5	CSVDPITPRHQYF	TGCAGCGTTGACCCTATAACGCCGCGACACCAGTACTTC
-	TRBV30	-	TRBJ2-3	CAWSVTVGGTQYF	TGTGCCTGGAGTGTAACGGTGGGCGGTACGCAGTATTTT
-	TRBV12-5	-	TRBJ2-7	CASGLVGGIQYF	TGTGCTAGTGGTTTGGTCGGCGGAATACAGTACTTC
few	TRBV29-1	-	TRBJ2-7	CSVETQGGYEQYF	TGCAGCGTTGAAACCCAGGGAGGATACGAGCAGTACTTC
-	TRBV30	-	TRBJ2-3	CAWSSATSSTDTQYF	TGTGCCTGGAGTAGCGCAACCTCTAGCACAGATACGCAGTATTTT
-	TRBV11-2	-	TRBJ2-1	CASSLEVAEQFF	TGTGCCAGCAGCTTAGAGGTTGCTGAGCAGTTCTTC
-	TRBV29-1	-	TRBJ2-3	CSVAPGPTDTQYF	TGCAGCGTTGCTCCAGGCCCCACAGATACGCAGTATTTT
-	TRBV7-9	TRBD1	TRBJ2-7	CATGTAAYEQYF	TGTGCCACCGGGACAGCGGCCTACGAGCAGTACTTC
-	TRBV7-8	-	TRBJ2-6	CASSLEGTLGNVLTF	TGTGCCAGCAGCTTAGAGGGGACTCTCGGTAACGTCCTGACTTTC
-	TRBV29-1	-	TRBJ2-1	CSVEVRSSYNEQFF	TGCAGCGTTGAAGTGAGGAGCTCCTACAATGAGCAGTTCTTC
-	TRBV15	-	TRBJ2-7	CATSPRGAGGREQYF	TGTGCCACCAGCCCCCGGGGAGCCGGAGGTCGCGAGCAGTACTTC
-	TRBV25-1	TRBD1	TRBJ2-1	CASSGGGRYNEQFF	TGTGCCAGCAGTGGAGGGGGCAGGTACAATGAGCAGTTCTTC
few	TRBV27	-	TRBJ2-5	CAGTSKETQYF	TGTGCCGGGACATCGAAAGAGACCCAGTACTTC
-	TRBV6-6	-	TRBJ2-1	CASRDISYNEQFF	TGTGCCAGCAGAGACATCTCCTACAATGAGCAGTTCTTC
-	TRBV14	TRBD2	TRBJ2-1	CASSQVTSGATYNEQFF	TGTGCCAGCAGCCAAGTGACTAGCGGGGCTACCTACAATGAGCAGTTCTTC
few	TRBV29-1	TRBD2	TRBJ2-7	CSVVPTGTRSNEQYF	TGCAGCGTTGTCCCGACCGGGACTAGGAGTAACGAGCAGTACTTC
-	TRBV20-1	-	TRBJ2-7	CSAGESHRWYF	TGCAGTGCTGGAGAGTCCCACCGGTGGTACTTC
-	TRBV30	TRBD2	TRBJ2-1	CAWSTGTSYYNEQFF	TGTGCCTGGAGCACCGGGACTAGTTACTACAATGAGCAGTTCTTC
-	TRBV4-3	-	TRBJ1-3	CASSQERGNTIYF	TGCGCCAGCAGCCAAGAACGGGGAAACACCATATATTTT
-	TRBV5-1	-	TRBJ2-7	CASSGSSYEQYF	TGCGCCAGCTCCGGGAGTTCGTACGAGCAGTACTTC
-	TRBV21-1	-	TRBJ2-3	CASSKCSTDTQYF	TGTGCCAGCAGCAAATGTAGCACAGATACGCAGTATTTT
-	TRBV28	TRBD2	TRBJ2-1	CASSLSGSRSYNEQFF	TGTGCCAGCAGTCTTAGCGGGAGTAGATCCTACAATGAGCAGTTCTTC
few	TRBV30	TRBD2	TRBJ2-3	CACTGLAGSGTDTQYF	TGTGCCTGTACAGGACTAGCGGGAAGCGGGACAGATACGCAGTATTTT
-	TRBV30	-	TRBJ2-3	CAWNRIEISTDTQYF	TGTGCCTGGAATAGGATTGAGATTAGCACAGATACGCAGTATTTT
few	TRBV29-1	TRBD2	TRBJ2-7	CSVAAGYYEQYF	TGCAGCGTTGCAGCGGGATACTACGAGCAGTACTTC
-	TRBV7-8	-	TRBJ2-3	CASSLKGDTQYF	TGTGCCAGCAGCTTGAAGGGAGATACGCAGTATTTT
few	TRBV29-1	-	TRBJ2-7	CSVIGVMNEQYF	TGCAGCGTTATCGGGGTGATGAACGAGCAGTACTTC
-	TRBV5-1	-	TRBJ2-1	CASSFSTNNEQFF	TGCGCCAGCAGCTTCTCGACGAACAATGAGCAGTTCTTC
-	TRBV5-6	-	TRBJ2-4	CASSLVPDLAKNIQYF	TGTGCCAGCAGCTTGGTTCCAGACCTAGCCAAAAACATTCAGTACTTC
-	TRBV9	TRBD1	TRBJ2-5	CASSPNRGEETQYF	TGTGCCAGCAGCCCGAACAGGGGCGAAGAGACCCAGTACTTC
once	TRBV6-5	TRBD2	TRBJ2-1	CASSSRPGGLGNEQFF	TGTGCCAGCAGTTCCCGCCCCGGGGGGTTGGGAAATGAGCAGTTCTTC
-	TRBV30	TRBD1	TRBJ2-7	CAWSSGGISFKSF	TGTGCCTGGAGCTCAGGGGGAATCTCCTTTAAGAGCTTC
-	TRBV29-1	-	TRBJ2-3	CSVTGSSTDTQYF	TGCAGCGTTACAGGGTCGTCCACAGATACGCAGTATTTT
once	TRBV5-1	TRBD1	TRBJ2-5	CASSPGTGGLETQYF	TGCGCCAGCAGCCCCGGGACAGGGGGATTGGAGACCCAGTACTTC
-	TRBV30	-	TRBJ1-1	CAWNPIGSNTEAFF	TGTGCCTGGAATCCAATCGGGTCAAACACTGAAGCTTTCTTT
-	TRBV2	TRBD1	TRBJ2-7	CASRVDRSQYEQYF	TGTGCCAGCAGGGTGGACAGGTCTCAATACGAGCAGTACTTC
few	TRBV29-1	TRBD1	TRBJ2-1	CSVAGRGLYNEQFF	TGCAGCGTTGCGGGCAGGGGGCTCTACAATGAGCAGTTCTTC
-	TRBV29-1	TRBD1	TRBJ2-5	CSVEPGQGGKTQYF	TGCAGCGTTGAACCGGGACAGGGGGGAAAGACCCAGTACTTC
-	TRBV15	TRBD1	TRBJ2-7	CATSRPGQSSYEQYF	TGTGCCACCAGCAGACCGGGACAGAGCTCCTACGAGCAGTACTTC
-	TRBV10-1	-	TRBJ1-6	CASSESLGGPLHF	TGCGCCAGCAGTGAGTCGTTGGGGGGACCCCTCCACTTT
-	TRBV5-4	TRBD2	TRBJ2-4	CASSGTSGNIQYF	TGTGCCAGCAGCGGGACTAGCGGGAACATTCAGTACTTC
-	TRBV28	-	TRBJ2-1	CASSTGYNEQFF	TGTGCCAGCTCGACGGGGTACAATGAGCAGTTCTTC
-	TRBV27	-	TRBJ2-1	CASSGPPYNEQFF	TGTGCCAGCAGTGGGCCCCCCTACAATGAGCAGTTCTTC
-	TRBV13	-	TRBJ2-7	CASSLGLELPYYEQYF	TGTGCCAGCAGCTTAGGCCTAGAACTGCCGTACTACGAGCAGTACTTC